This T cell receptor (beta chain) was identified during a study of blood T cell repertoires in COVID-19. Study-wide background: From the United States, Italy and Spain came samples of acute and convalescent COVID-19. Sample material is recorded as cDNA or gDNA derived from T cells, B-cell-depleted T cells, or PBMCs.

This clone showed up just once. V lost 2 bases to trimming and J lost 4 bases; unmatched junction nucleotides: 4. From germline, CDR1 is SEHNR and CDR2 FQNEAQ (reference sequence). The CDR3 runs 16 residues. Authors' processing steps: Cell counts per sample came from amplifying reference gene primers. Clones were sequenced by immunoSEQ multiplex PCR, and TCRdb holds only the in-frame ones, with some missing. That table furnishes V, J and clone size, whereas the DNA furnished D and trimming. The data hold tens of thousands of clones, with over 75% observed a single time. The sequence came from a man aged 45-65 years with active COVID-19. What was sequenced was peripheral blood. The rearrangement links TRBV7-9 to TRBJ2-3; 12 bases map to TRBD2. DNA of the CDR3: TGTGCCAGCAGCTTAACTAGCGGGAGGTCCGCAGATACGCAGTATTTT. This sequence encodes CASSLTSGRSADTQYF.